These 13 T cell receptor beta chains originate from one sample sequenced in a study of Graves' ophthalmopathy and Graves' hyperthyroidism. Transcripts of RNA were the source for amplifying TCR beta CDR3 regions. A first-round RT-PCR used HTBI primers, followed by a second-round multiplex PCR. TCRdb itself ran the multiplex PCR reads through MiXCR, one entry per CDR3 protein. The sample carries around 660,000 distinct CDR3 sequences, 35% to 45% recorded once. The sequenced sample consisted of peripheral blood. The receptors were gathered from an adult man with Graves' ophthalmopathy.

This clonotype showed up many times. The V and J genes are TRBV10-3 and TRBJ2-7; TRBD1 agrees at 9 bases. This CDR3 is built from 15 residues. Trimming at V came to 0 bases and at J to 4 bases, leaving 4 bases not matched to a gene. CDR1 ENHRY and CDR2 SYGVKD come from the germline V gene. CDR3 loop: CAISESGQGEYEQYF. The CDR3 nucleotides read TGTGCCATCAGTGAGTCGGGACAGGGAGAATACGAGCAGTACTTC.

This clonotype was seen repeatedly, ten times or more. The chain carries TRBV19 and TRBJ1-3; possibly TRBD1 for D (5 bases). V shed 7 bases and J shed 1 base, with 11 bases lying between them. The CDR3 covers 14 residues. The germline V gene encodes CDR1 LNHDA and CDR2 SQIVND (reference sequence). CDR3 amino acids: CASTLGTSGNTIYF. As DNA, the CDR3 is TGTGCCAGTACCCTAGGGACTTCTGGAAACACCATATATTTT.

The chain uses TRBV29-1 and TRBJ2-7; TRBD1 matches 7 bases. The CDR3 has 11 residues. V shed 8 bases and J 5 bases; nucleotides not matched to a gene: 6. Germline CDR1 and CDR2: SQVTM and ANQGSEA. CDR3 bases: TGCAGCACCAGACAGGGAGACGAGCAGTACTTC. Its translation is CSTRQGDEQYF.

In this sample, this clonotype turned up many times. J is TRBJ1-2 and V is TRBV29-1; TRBD1 might be the D (5 bases). Trimming shortened V by 6 bases and J by 6 bases, and 14 bases separated the two germline ends. The CDR3 is 12 amino acids. Germline V lookup: CDR1 SQVTM, CDR2 ANQGSEA. For the CDR3, the DNA is TGCAGCGTCGCCGGGGGTCAGGATGGCTACACCTTC. Its translation: CSVAGGQDGYTF.

About this clonotype: A much larger clone lies one base from this, so it may be a read error. CDR3 protein: CASSLRRISGNTTYF. The CDR3 DNA sequence: TGTGCCAGCAGCTTGAGGAGAATCTCTGGAAACACCACATATTTT. J is TRBJ1-3 and V is TRBV5-8, with D unresolved. Germline CDR1 SGHTS, CDR2 YDEGEE. The CDR3 runs 15 residues.

The V call is TRBV10-3, the J call TRBJ2-5; no reliable D call. CDR1 and CDR2 from the germline V gene are ENHRY and SYGVKD. V was cut by 5 bases and J by 4 bases, with 11 bases left in between. The CDR3 is made up of 13 amino acids. The CDR3 sequence: CAISPRWTETQYF. The CDR3 nucleotides read TGTGCCATCAGTCCGCGGTGGACAGAGACCCAGTACTTC.

This clonotype was seen a handful of times. The CDR3 DNA follows: TGTGCCAGCAGTTCCGGACAGAGATGGGGAGAGCAGTACTTC. This translates into CASSSGQRWGEQYF. This chain joins TRBV6-6 and TRBJ2-7, with D perhaps TRBD1 (6 bases). The CDR3 runs 14 residues. Germline CDR1 MNHNY, CDR2 SVGAGI (reference sequence). Between the trimmed V and J ends, which lost 4 bases and 7 bases, there was a span of 17 bases.

V gene TRBV10-3 combines with J gene TRBJ1-6; D gene uncertain. V lost 11 bases and J lost 13, with 27 bases in between. Germline V lookup: CDR1 ENHRY, CDR2 SYGVKD. The CDR3 length is 15 residues. The CDR3 loop reads CAAAEWNDGPRPLHF. The CDR3 DNA is TGTGCCGCCGCAGAGTGGAATGACGGCCCGCGGCCCCTCCACTTT.

This clonotype occurred many times. CDR3 DNA: TGTGCCAGCAGCGCCGGGGGCGCGAACACCGGGGAGCTGTTTTTT. The encoded protein is CASSAGGANTGELFF. This chain joins TRBV9 and TRBJ2-2; the D gene could be TRBD1 or TRBD2 (6 bases each). This CDR3 spans 15 amino acids. V was shortened by 3 bases and J by 0 bases, with 9 bases between the two germline ends. Germline-derived CDR1 and CDR2 are SGDLS and YYNGEE.

In its sample, this clonotype was seen a few times. This sequence joins TRBV5-4 and TRBJ1-1; a possible D gene is TRBD1 (6 bases). The CDR3 is made up of 15 amino acids. The V end lost 5 bases, the J end lost 2 bases, and 16 bases lay between the germline ends. Germline CDR1 reads SGHNT; CDR2 reads YYREEE (reference sequence). For the CDR3, the DNA is TGTGCCAGCAGTCAAGGGACATTTAAAAACACTGAAGCTTTCTTT. The encoded protein is CASSQGTFKNTEAFF.

This clonotype was counted a few times. This rearrangement joins TRBV7-9 to TRBJ2-7; 9 positions match TRBD1. The J call may be incorrect, as the DNA end agrees better with TRBJ2-1. The CDR3 is 14 amino acids. CDR1 SEHNR and CDR2 FQNEAQ come from the germline V gene (reference sequence). CDR3 sequence: CASSLGQGIDEQFF. CDR3 DNA: TGTGCCAGCAGCCTAGGACAGGGGATCGATGAGCAGTTCTTC.

The chain recombines TRBV5-4 with TRBJ1-2, with 8 bases that match TRBD1. Per the germline V gene, CDR1 is SGHNT and CDR2 is YYREEE (reference sequence). V shed 4 bases, J shed 4 bases, and the junction held 9 bases outside the gene matches. The CDR3 loop spans 15 amino acids. The CDR3 region is CASSPRTGFGYGYTF. For the CDR3, the DNA is TGTGCCAGCAGCCCCCGGACAGGGTTCGGCTATGGCTACACCTTC.

This clonotype appeared many times. The genes are TRBV5-8 and TRBJ2-5; D remains ambiguous. The V and J ends lost 0 bases and 1 base respectively, with 7 bases between them. This CDR3 has 14 residues. Per germline, CDR1 SGHTS and CDR2 YDEGEE. As DNA, the CDR3 is TGTGCCAGCAGCTTGGATACAGTCCAAGAGACCCAGTACTTC. It is translated as CASSLDTVQETQYF.